Sequencing of this TCR beta chain was carried out in a study of blood T cell repertoires in COVID-19. Study-wide context: Nucleic acid was either cDNA or gDNA, and it came from T cells, B-cell-depleted T cells, or PBMCs.

Trimming pared 2 bases from V and 4 bases from J, leaving 9 bases between. The V gene's germline CDR1 is SGHAT and CDR2 FQNNGV. The CDR3 sequence is 14 residues long. In the study's own analysis: Amplification with reference gene primers provided the estimates of nucleated cell counts. TCRdb keeps only in-frame clones here, not all; method: immunoSEQ multiplex PCR. The V and J calls and clone size are taken from that table; D and trimming were inferred from the DNA. The sample lists 100,000 or so clones, 85% seen once, with 3.5% to 5% in the top ten. Sequenced input: peripheral blood. This clonotype originated in a middle-aged man with acute or convalescent COVID-19. This rearrangement joins TRBV11-2 to TRBJ1-5; D may be TRBD1 (5 bases). CDR3 nucleotide sequence: TGTGCCAGCAGCTTAACAGGCTTAAATCAGCCCCAGCATTTT. Protein sequence: CASSLTGLNQPQHF.